These T cell receptor beta chains were read from a single sample in a study of fetal regulatory T cell absence and autoimmunity. Profiled with immunoSEQ multiplex PCR; TCRdb holds only in-frame clones, not every one. The profile covers around 100,000 clones, with about three quarters appearing a single time and roughly 2% taken by the ten largest. Sequenced input: pancreas tissue. These receptors were collected from a male donor with IPEX syndrome. The CDR3 runs from the conserved cysteine through the conserved F or W. A D gene is named only where the DNA matches it firmly. Expanded clones are given a class, and other clones once, few, many or no size at all.

v_gene	d_gene	len	j_gene	abundance	CDR3nt	CDR3aa
TRBV15	TRBD2	17	TRBJ2-7	-	TGTGCCACCAGCAAAATGGGAGGGCGGGAGCCCTCCTACGAGCAGTACTTC	CATSKMGGREPSYEQYF
TRBV2	TRBD1	13	TRBJ1-2	-	TGTGCCAGCAGTACGGACAGGGGCGGGGGCTACACCTTC	CASSTDRGGGYTF
TRBV4-1	-	17	TRBJ2-1	-	TGCGCCAGCAGCCAAGAAGTTCTAGCCAACCCCTACAATGAGCAGTTCTTC	CASSQEVLANPYNEQFF
TRBV7-9	-	12	TRBJ1-2	-	TGTGCCAGCAGCCTTGAGAGCTATGGCTACACCTTC	CASSLESYGYTF
TRBV5-1	TRBD2	18	TRBJ2-3	-	TGCGCCAGCAGTAACGGCATTGCGGGGGGGCTTTTGACAGATACGCAGTATTTT	CASSNGIAGGLLTDTQYF
TRBV10-2	TRBD2	14	TRBJ2-2	-	TGCGCCAGCAGTGAGTCGGGAGGGAACGGGGAGCTGTTTTTT	CASSESGGNGELFF
TRBV9	TRBD2	14	TRBJ2-1	-	TGTGCCAGCAGTAGCGGGGGCTCCTACAATGAGCAGTTCTTC	CASSSGGSYNEQFF
TRBV5-4	-	15	TRBJ2-3	-	TGTGCCAGCAGGTCCCGGAAGGGGGTCCCAGATACGCAGTATTTT	CASRSRKGVPDTQYF
TRBV15	TRBD1	15	TRBJ1-5	-	TGTGCCACCAGCGGGGACAGGGGGCCAGATCAGCCCCAGCATTTT	CATSGDRGPDQPQHF
TRBV27	-	13	TRBJ2-7	-	TGTGCCAGCAGTTGGGGCCTTACCTACGAGCAGTACTTC	CASSWGLTYEQYF
TRBV27	TRBD2	15	TRBJ2-1	-	TGTGCCAGCAGTTTGGGGACTAGCGGTAACAATGAGCAGTTCTTC	CASSLGTSGNNEQFF
TRBV30	-	12	TRBJ2-2	-	TGTGCAACCCCAGGGGACGCCGGGGAGCTGTTTTTT	CATPGDAGELFF
TRBV5-6	-	12	TRBJ2-7	few	TGTGCCAGCAGCCAAGGCACGGCCGAGCAGTACTTC	CASSQGTAEQYF
TRBV7-6	TRBD2	16	TRBJ2-3	-	TGTGCCAGCAGCTCTGTGAGCGGGGGGGCGGGAGATACGCAGTATTTT	CASSSVSGGAGDTQYF
TRBV6-1	TRBD2	13	TRBJ2-1	-	TGTGCCAGCAGTGAGTGCGGGAGTAATGAGCAGTTCTTC	CASSECGSNEQFF
TRBV7-8	-	13	TRBJ1-1	-	TGTGCCAGCAGCCCTCAGGTGAACACTGAAGCTTTCTTT	CASSPQVNTEAFF
TRBV18	TRBD2	16	TRBJ2-3	-	TGTGCCAGCTCATCGTTAGCGGGGGGAGTAACAGATACGCAGTATTTT	CASSSLAGGVTDTQYF
TRBV10-3	TRBD2	18	TRBJ2-7	-	TGTGCCATCAGTGAGTTGTCTAGCGGATTGAGGGGATTCCACGAGCAGTACTTC	CAISELSSGLRGFHEQYF
TRBV7-8	TRBD2	17	TRBJ2-1	-	TGTGCCAGCAGCTTAGGACTAGCGGGAGGGCCTTACAATGAGCAGTTCTTC	CASSLGLAGGPYNEQFF
TRBV2	TRBD2	16	TRBJ2-3	-	TGTGCCAGCAGTGAGGGACTAGCGGGAGGGACAGATACGCAGTATTTT	CASSEGLAGGTDTQYF
TRBV18	-	16	TRBJ2-7	-	TGTGCCAGCTCACCATCTTTTCCGGGGGGCCATAATCGGCAGTACTTC	CASSPSFPGGHNRQYF
TRBV6-5	TRBD1	14	TRBJ1-2	-	TGTGCCAGCAGTGGGACAGGGGGCTTCTATGGCTACACCTTC	CASSGTGGFYGYTF
TRBV5-6	-	14	TRBJ2-7	-	TGTGCCAGCAGCTTGGGATTAGTCCCATACGAGCAGTACTTC	CASSLGLVPYEQYF
TRBV30	-	15	TRBJ2-5	-	TGTGCCTGGACTACGTTGGGGGCAGGGGCGGAGACCCAGTACTTC	CAWTTLGAGAETQYF
TRBV5-1	TRBD2	17	TRBJ2-1	-	TGCGCCAGCAGCTTGGATCTAGCGGGTTTATCCTACAATGAGCAGTTCTTC	CASSLDLAGLSYNEQFF
TRBV6-5	TRBD2	15	TRBJ2-3	-	TGTGCCAGCAGTGTAGGGACTACTGGCACAGATACGCAGTATTTT	CASSVGTTGTDTQYF
TRBV5-6	-	15	TRBJ1-3	-	TGTGCCAGCAGCTGGGGACCGGGCTCTGGAAACACCATATATTTT	CASSWGPGSGNTIYF
TRBV21-1	-	16	TRBJ2-5	-	TGTGCCAGCAGCAAAGTGTTAAGACAGGGTGGGGAGACCCAGTACTTC	CASSKVLRQGGETQYF
TRBV6-5	-	14	TRBJ1-2	-	TGTGCCAGCAGTGGACAGTTAGCTAACTATGGCTACACCTTC	CASSGQLANYGYTF
TRBV5-4	TRBD1	15	TRBJ1-1	-	TGTGCCAGCAGCCGGGGGATGAGGGGGCCAACTGAAGCTTTCTTT	CASSRGMRGPTEAFF
TRBV7-8	TRBD2	17	TRBJ2-3	-	TGTGCCAGCAGCTTAGGGGGGACTAGCGGGAACACAGATACGCAGTATTTT	CASSLGGTSGNTDTQYF
TRBV18	TRBD2	13	TRBJ2-1	-	TGTGCCACCACCGGCGGGGGGACGAATGAGCAGTTCTTC	CATTGGGTNEQFF
TRBV7-9	TRBD2	16	TRBJ2-2	-	TGTGCCAGCAGCTCTGGACTAGCGGGAGGGCCCGGGGAGCTGTTTTTT	CASSSGLAGGPGELFF
TRBV5-4	TRBD2	15	TRBJ2-7	-	TGTGCCAGCAGCCCTAGCGGGGGGGCCGTTTACGAGCAGTACTTC	CASSPSGGAVYEQYF
TRBV4-1	-	14	TRBJ2-7	-	TGCGCCAGCAGCCAAGTTTCGAGCTCCTACGAGCAGTACTTC	CASSQVSSSYEQYF
TRBV5-1	-	13	TRBJ2-4	few	TGCGCCAGCAGCTGGGGGTCCAAAAACATTCAGTACTTC	CASSWGSKNIQYF
TRBV5-4	TRBD2	15	TRBJ2-3	-	TGTGCCAGCAGCTTGACGGGGGGGCCTATAGATACGCAGTATTTT	CASSLTGGPIDTQYF
TRBV2	-	17	TRBJ2-3	-	TGTGCCAGCAGTGAATTGGCGGCTAGGAGGCGGCCAGATACGCAGTATTTT	CASSELAARRRPDTQYF
TRBV19	TRBD2	19	TRBJ2-1	-	TGTGCCAGTAGTATAGCGGGGTGGACTAGCGGGAGGGGGTACAATGAGCAGTTCTTC	CASSIAGWTSGRGYNEQFF
TRBV29-1	-	13	TRBJ2-1	-	TGCAGCGTTAGTGAGTGGGAATACAATGAGCAGTTCTTC	CSVSEWEYNEQFF
TRBV2	-	13	TRBJ1-1	few	TGTGCCAGCATCCGGGATTTGAACACTGAAGCTTTCTTT	CASIRDLNTEAFF
TRBV7-6	-	13	TRBJ2-3	-	TGTGCCAGCAGCCCGGGACTGAGAGATACGCAGTATTTT	CASSPGLRDTQYF
TRBV5-4	-	11	TRBJ1-2	-	TGTGCCAGCTGGTCGAGAGGAGGCTACACCTTC	CASWSRGGYTF